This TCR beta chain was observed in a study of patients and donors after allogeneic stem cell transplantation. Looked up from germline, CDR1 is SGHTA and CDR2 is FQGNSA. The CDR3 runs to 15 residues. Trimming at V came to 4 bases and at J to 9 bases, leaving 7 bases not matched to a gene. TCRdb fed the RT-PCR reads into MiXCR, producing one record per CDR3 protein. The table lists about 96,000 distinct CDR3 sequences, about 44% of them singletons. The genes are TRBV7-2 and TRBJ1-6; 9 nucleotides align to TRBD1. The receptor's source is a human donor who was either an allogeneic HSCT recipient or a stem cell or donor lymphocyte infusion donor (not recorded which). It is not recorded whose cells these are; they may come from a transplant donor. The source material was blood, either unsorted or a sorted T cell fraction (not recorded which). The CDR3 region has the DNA TGTGCCAGCAGCTCCCCGGGACAGGGTGTTTCACCCCTCCACTTT. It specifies CASSSPGQGVSPLHF.